This TCR beta chain is from a study of control samples from healthy donors and cancer patients. This CDR3 spans 14 amino acids. Germline V gives CDR1 KGHDR, CDR2 SFDVKD. Deletions cut 5 bases from V and 2 bases from J, with 8 bases between. TCRdb's table, derived via immunoSEQ multiplex PCR, lists solely in-frame clones and lacks some. The top ten clones hold around 6.5% of a sample with fewer than 500,000 clones, approximately 90% of them seen once. The chain is built from TRBV24-1 and TRBJ2-2; D uncertain. Input material: PBMCs. The receptor's source is a man aged 40-50 years with head and neck cancer. The CDR3 region is CATSGDGNTGELFF. CDR3 sequence (DNA): TGTGCCACCAGTGGAGACGGCAACACCGGGGAGCTGTTTTTT.